This T cell receptor (beta chain) was sequenced in a study of CD8+ T cells in alopecia areata. On the study more broadly: Treatment of the treated patients consisted of oral tofacitinib, 5 to 10 mg twice daily. General study points: The study found higher clonality in lesional than normal scalp, especially in alopecia totalis/universalis.

The V and J ends lost 4 bases and 0 bases, in that order; junction bases with no gene match: 3. The germline CDR1 and CDR2 sequences are LGHNA and YSLEER. The CDR3 sequence is 15 residues long. Points on this clone: Its antigen is as yet unknown.

Described treatment: oral pan-JAK inhibitor, 5-10 mg twice daily. Following extraction, RNA underwent reverse transcription to cDNA, which served as the sequencing template. Profiling relied on immunoSEQ multiplex PCR, and the TCRdb table lists in-frame clones only, not all of them. The sample has about 110,000 clones, 45% to 65% seen once. J is TRBJ2-7 and V is TRBV4-3; 10 nucleotides match TRBD1. Specimen: CD4+ T cells sorted from blood, collected at week 24, from a patient treated with tofacitinib. This clonotype was sampled from a human donor with alopecia areata. In DNA, the CDR3 is TGCGCCAGCAGCCGGGGACAGGGGAGCTCCTACGAGCAGTACTTC. As protein: CASSRGQGSSYEQYF.